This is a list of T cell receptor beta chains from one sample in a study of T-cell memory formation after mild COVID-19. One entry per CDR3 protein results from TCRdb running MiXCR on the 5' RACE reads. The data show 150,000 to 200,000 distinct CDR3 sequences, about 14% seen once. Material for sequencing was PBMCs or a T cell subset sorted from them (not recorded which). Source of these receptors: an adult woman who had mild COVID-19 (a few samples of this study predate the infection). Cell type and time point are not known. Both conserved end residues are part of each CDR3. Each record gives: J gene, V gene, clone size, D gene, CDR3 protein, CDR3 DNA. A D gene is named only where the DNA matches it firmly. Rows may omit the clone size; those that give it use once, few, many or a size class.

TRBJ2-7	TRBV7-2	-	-	CASSLVAGQSSYEQYF	TGTGCCAGCAGCTTAGTGGCCGGGCAGAGCTCCTACGAGCAGTACTTC
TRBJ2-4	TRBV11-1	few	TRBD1	CASSFGGNKGANIQYF	TGTGCCAGCAGCTTCGGCGGAAACAAGGGGGCAAACATTCAGTACTTC
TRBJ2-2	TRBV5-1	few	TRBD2	CASSLVLASGGRELFF	TGCGCCAGCAGCTTGGTGTTGGCTAGCGGTGGTAGGGAGCTGTTTTTT
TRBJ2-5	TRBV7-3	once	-	CASSPGRGRMTQYF	TGTGCCAGCAGCCCCGGGAGGGGGCGGATGACCCAGTACTTC
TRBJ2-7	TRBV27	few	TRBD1	CASSLGQIHEQYF	TGTGCCAGCAGTTTGGGACAGATCCACGAGCAGTACTTC
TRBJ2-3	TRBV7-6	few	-	CASSLSAAQVGSTQYF	TGTGCCAGCAGCTTAAGCGCGGCTCAGGTGGGGAGTACGCAGTATTTT
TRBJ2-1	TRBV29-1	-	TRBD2	CSVDGLAVYNEQFF	TGCAGCGTTGACGGACTAGCGGTTTACAATGAGCAGTTCTTC
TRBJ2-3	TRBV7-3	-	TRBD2	CASSASGGTDTQYF	TGTGCCAGCAGCGCCAGCGGGGGGACAGATACGCAGTATTTT
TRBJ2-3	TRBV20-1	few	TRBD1	CSARSAGGSDTQYF	TGCAGTGCTAGATCGGCAGGGGGTTCAGATACGCAGTATTTT
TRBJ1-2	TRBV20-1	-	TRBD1	CSAIRDRGYGYTF	TGCAGTGCTATCCGGGACAGGGGCTATGGCTACACCTTC
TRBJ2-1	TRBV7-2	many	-	CASSRTLDDVDEQFF	TGTGCCAGCAGCCGGACCCTAGACGATGTGGATGAGCAGTTCTTC
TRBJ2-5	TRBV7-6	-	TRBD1	CASSFDARDREGHKETQYF	TGTGCCAGCAGCTTCGACGCCCGGGACAGGGAAGGTCACAAAGAGACCCAGTACTTC
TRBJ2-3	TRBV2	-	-	CASSSGFTDTQYF	TGTGCCAGCAGTAGCGGGTTCACAGATACGCAGTATTTT
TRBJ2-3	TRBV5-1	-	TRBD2	CASSLEASGAMDTQYF	TGCGCCAGCAGCTTGGAAGCTAGCGGGGCTATGGATACGCAGTATTTT
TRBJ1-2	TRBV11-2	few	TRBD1	CASSSLRTGTNYGYTF	TGTGCCAGCAGCTCACTCCGGACAGGGACCAACTATGGCTACACCTTC
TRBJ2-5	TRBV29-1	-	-	CSVSWDEQETQYF	TGCAGCGTTTCCTGGGACGAACAAGAGACCCAGTACTTC
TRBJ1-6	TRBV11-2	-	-	CASSLIGNSPLHF	TGTGCCAGCAGCTTAATTGGGAATTCACCCCTCCACTTT